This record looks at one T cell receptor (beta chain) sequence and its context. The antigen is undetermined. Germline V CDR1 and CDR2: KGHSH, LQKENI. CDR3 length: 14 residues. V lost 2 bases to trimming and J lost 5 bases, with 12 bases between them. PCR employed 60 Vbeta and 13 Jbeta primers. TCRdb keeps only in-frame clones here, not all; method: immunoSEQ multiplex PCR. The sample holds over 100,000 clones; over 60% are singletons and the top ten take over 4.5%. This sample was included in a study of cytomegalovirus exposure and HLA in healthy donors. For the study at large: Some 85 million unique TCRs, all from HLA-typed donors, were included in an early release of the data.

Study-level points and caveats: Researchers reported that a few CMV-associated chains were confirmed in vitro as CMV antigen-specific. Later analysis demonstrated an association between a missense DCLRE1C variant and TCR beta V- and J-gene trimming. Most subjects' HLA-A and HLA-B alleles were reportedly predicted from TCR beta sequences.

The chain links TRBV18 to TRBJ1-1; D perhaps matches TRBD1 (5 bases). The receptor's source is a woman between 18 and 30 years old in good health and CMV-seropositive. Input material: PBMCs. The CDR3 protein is CASSPDLRGTEAFF. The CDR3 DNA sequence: TGTGCCAGCTCACCAGACCTACGGGGGACTGAAGCTTTCTTT.